The rows below give T cell receptor beta chains drawn from one sample of a study of cytomegalovirus exposure and HLA in healthy donors. The method was immunoSEQ multiplex PCR; TCRdb's version includes in-frame clones alone and lacks a portion of them. The data show roughly 120,000 clones, more than 80% seen once. Source material: PBMCs. Receptor source: a man in his thirties or forties in good health and CMV-seronegative. Both conserved end residues are part of each CDR3. The order of the fields is CDR3 protein, CDR3 DNA, V gene, clone size, J gene, D gene, CDR3 length. D genes are given only for firm matches. Size tells how often a clone was seen (once, few, many) or the class of an expanded clone, and some rows leave it out.

CDR3 protein: CASSEILRLAGADEQFF; CDR3 DNA: TGTGCCAGCAGTGAGATCCTTAGGCTAGCGGGAGCCGATGAGCAGTTCTTC; V gene: TRBV6-1; clone size: -; J gene: TRBJ2-1; D gene: TRBD2; CDR3 length: 17
CDR3 protein: CARSTGGDSPLHF; CDR3 DNA: TGTGCCAGGTCGACAGGAGGAGACTCACCCCTCCACTTT; V gene: TRBV2; clone size: -; J gene: TRBJ1-6; D gene: -; CDR3 length: 13
CDR3 protein: CASSLSAPNYGYTF; CDR3 DNA: TGTGCCAGCAGTTTGAGTGCCCCTAACTATGGCTACACCTTC; V gene: TRBV27; clone size: -; J gene: TRBJ1-2; D gene: -; CDR3 length: 14
CDR3 protein: CASSQNPTDGNTIYF; CDR3 DNA: TGCGCCAGCAGCCAAAATCCGACAGATGGAAACACCATATATTTT; V gene: TRBV4-3; clone size: -; J gene: TRBJ1-3; D gene: -; CDR3 length: 15
CDR3 protein: CASSLAGGRVYNEQFF; CDR3 DNA: TGTGCCAGCAGCTTAGCTGGCGGGAGGGTATACAATGAGCAGTTCTTC; V gene: TRBV7-2; clone size: -; J gene: TRBJ2-1; D gene: TRBD2; CDR3 length: 16
CDR3 protein: CATQTGSGRAGEQFF; CDR3 DNA: TGTGCCACCCAGACTGGGAGCGGGAGGGCGGGTGAGCAGTTCTTC; V gene: TRBV15; clone size: -; J gene: TRBJ2-1; D gene: TRBD2; CDR3 length: 15
CDR3 protein: CTTLGTSGITDTQYF; CDR3 DNA: TGCACCACTTTGGGTACTAGCGGGATCACAGATACGCAGTATTTT; V gene: TRBV29-1; clone size: few; J gene: TRBJ2-3; D gene: TRBD2; CDR3 length: 15
CDR3 protein: CASSLGGFGNQPQHF; CDR3 DNA: TGTGCCAGCAGCTTAGGAGGGTTTGGCAATCAGCCCCAGCATTTT; V gene: TRBV11-2; clone size: -; J gene: TRBJ1-5; D gene: -; CDR3 length: 15
CDR3 protein: CSGTLNTEAFF; CDR3 DNA: TGCAGTGGGACACTGAACACTGAAGCTTTCTTT; V gene: TRBV20-1; clone size: -; J gene: TRBJ1-1; D gene: -; CDR3 length: 11
CDR3 protein: CASSFSGGLLNEQFF; CDR3 DNA: TGCGCCAGCAGCTTTAGCGGGGGGTTGTTAAATGAGCAGTTCTTC; V gene: TRBV5-1; clone size: -; J gene: TRBJ2-1; D gene: TRBD2; CDR3 length: 15